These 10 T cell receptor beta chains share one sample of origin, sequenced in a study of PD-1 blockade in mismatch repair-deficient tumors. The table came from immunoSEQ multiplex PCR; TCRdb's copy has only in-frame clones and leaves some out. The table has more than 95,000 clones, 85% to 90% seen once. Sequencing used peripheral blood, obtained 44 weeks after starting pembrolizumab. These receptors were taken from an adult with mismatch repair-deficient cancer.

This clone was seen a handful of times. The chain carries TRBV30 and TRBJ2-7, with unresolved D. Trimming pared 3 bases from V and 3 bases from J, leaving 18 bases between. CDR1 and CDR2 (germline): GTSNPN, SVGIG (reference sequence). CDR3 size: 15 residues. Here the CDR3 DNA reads TGTGCCTGGAGCAGGCCGGGCCCCATATACTACGAGCAGTACTTC. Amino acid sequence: CAWSRPGPIYYEQYF.

CDR3 nucleotides: TGTGCCAGCAGCTTAGCGATCGGACAGCGAAGTCGGGGTGAGCAGTTCTTC. Its translation: CASSLAIGQRSRGEQFF. This rearrangement joins TRBV7-9 to TRBJ2-1, with a tentative D call TRBD1 (6 bases). The germline CDR1 and CDR2 sequences are SEHNR and FQNEAQ (reference sequence). The length of the CDR3 is 17 residues. V lost 0 bases, J lost 9 bases, and 21 bases lay in between.

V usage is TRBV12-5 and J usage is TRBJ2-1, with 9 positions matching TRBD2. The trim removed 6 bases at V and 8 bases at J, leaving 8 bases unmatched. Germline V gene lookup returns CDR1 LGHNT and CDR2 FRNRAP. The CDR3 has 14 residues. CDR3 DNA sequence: TGTGCTAGTGGAGTTAGCGGGAGTAGCGATGAGCAGTTCTTC. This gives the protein CASGVSGSSDEQFF.

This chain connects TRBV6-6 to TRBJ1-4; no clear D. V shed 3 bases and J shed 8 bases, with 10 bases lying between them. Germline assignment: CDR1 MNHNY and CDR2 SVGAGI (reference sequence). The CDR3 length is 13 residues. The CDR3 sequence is CASSYAGFEKLFF. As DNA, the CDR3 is TGTGCCAGCAGTTATGCGGGGTTCGAAAAACTGTTTTTT.

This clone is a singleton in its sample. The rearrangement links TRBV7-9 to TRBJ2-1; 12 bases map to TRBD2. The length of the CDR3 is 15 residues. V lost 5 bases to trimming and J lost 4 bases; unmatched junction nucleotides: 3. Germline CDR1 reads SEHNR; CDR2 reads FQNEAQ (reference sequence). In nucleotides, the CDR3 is TGTGCCAGCAGCCTGACTAGCGGGGGATACAATGAGCAGTTCTTC. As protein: CASSLTSGGYNEQFF.

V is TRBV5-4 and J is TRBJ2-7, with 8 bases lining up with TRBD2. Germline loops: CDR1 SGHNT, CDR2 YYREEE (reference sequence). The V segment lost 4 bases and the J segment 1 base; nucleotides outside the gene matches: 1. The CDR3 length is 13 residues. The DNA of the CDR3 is TGTGCCAGCAGCCAGCGGGAGTCCTACGAGCAGTACTTC. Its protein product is CASSQRESYEQYF.

The CDR3 reads CASSLLGQGSYEQYF. In DNA, the CDR3 is TGTGCCAGCAGCTTATTGGGACAGGGATCCTACGAGCAGTACTTC. V gene TRBV11-3 combines with J gene TRBJ2-7; 9 bases line up with TRBD1. The junction had 3 bases not matched to a gene; V was cut back by 2 bases and J by 1 base. The CDR3 consists of 15 residues. The germline CDR1 and CDR2 sequences are SGHNT and YENEEA.

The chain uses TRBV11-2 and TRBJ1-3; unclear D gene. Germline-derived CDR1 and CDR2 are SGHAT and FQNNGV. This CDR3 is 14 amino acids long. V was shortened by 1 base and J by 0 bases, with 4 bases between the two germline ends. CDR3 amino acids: CASSLVFSGNTIYF. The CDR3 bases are TGTGCCAGCAGCTTAGTGTTCTCTGGAAACACCATATATTTT.

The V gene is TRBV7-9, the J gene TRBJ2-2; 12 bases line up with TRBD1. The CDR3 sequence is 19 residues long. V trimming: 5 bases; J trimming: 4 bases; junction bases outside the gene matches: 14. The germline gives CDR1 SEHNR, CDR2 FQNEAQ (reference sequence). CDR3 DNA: TGTGCCAGCAGCCCACCTTCTGGGGGACAGGGGGCGAGCACCGGGGAGCTGTTTTTT. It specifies CASSPPSGGQGASTGELFF.

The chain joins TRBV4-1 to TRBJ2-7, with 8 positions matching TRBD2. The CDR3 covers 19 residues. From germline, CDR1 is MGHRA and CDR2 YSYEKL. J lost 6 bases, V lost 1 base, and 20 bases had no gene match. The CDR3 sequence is CASSQGGLAGLRQRSEQYF. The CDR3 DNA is TGCGCCAGCAGCCAAGGAGGCCTAGCGGGCCTGAGGCAGAGAAGCGAGCAGTACTTC.